This T cell receptor beta chain was recorded in a study of OX40 agonist ivuxolimab in advanced cancers. Measured with immunoSEQ multiplex PCR; TCRdb has only the in-frame clones, and not every one. In the table there are nearly 70,000 clones, roughly 90% of which are singletons. The ends were cut back, 5 bases at V and 4 bases at J, with 8 bases in the middle. This CDR3 region has 13 residues. The germline gives CDR1 MNHEY, CDR2 SVGAGI. The chain joins TRBV6-5 to TRBJ1-4, with D perhaps matching TRBD1 (6 bases). The TCR originated in an adult with an advanced solid tumor such as melanoma, head and neck, liver or kidney cancer. The sequenced sample was CD4+ or CD8+ T cells sorted from blood, obtained in a trial of the OX40 agonist ivuxolimab. The chain's CDR3 is CASSIQGNEKLFF. The CDR3 DNA follows: TGTGCCAGCAGTATACAGGGTAATGAAAAACTGTTTTTT.